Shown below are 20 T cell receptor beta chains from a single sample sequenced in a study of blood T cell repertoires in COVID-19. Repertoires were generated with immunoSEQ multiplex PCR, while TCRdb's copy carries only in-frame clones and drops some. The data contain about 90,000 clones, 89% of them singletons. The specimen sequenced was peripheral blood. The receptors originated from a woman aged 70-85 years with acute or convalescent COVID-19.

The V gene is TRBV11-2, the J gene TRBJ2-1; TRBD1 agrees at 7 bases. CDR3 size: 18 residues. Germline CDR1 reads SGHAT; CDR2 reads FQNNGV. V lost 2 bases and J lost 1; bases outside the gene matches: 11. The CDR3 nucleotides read TGTGCCAGCAGCTTATCTGGGACAGCCCTAGTATCCTACAATGAGCAGTTCTTC. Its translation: CASSLSGTALVSYNEQFF.

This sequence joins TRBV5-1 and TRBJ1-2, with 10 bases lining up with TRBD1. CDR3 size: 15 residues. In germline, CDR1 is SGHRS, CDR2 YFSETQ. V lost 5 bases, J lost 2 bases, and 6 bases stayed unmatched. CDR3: CASRKGTGVNYGYTF. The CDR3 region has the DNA TGCGCCAGCAGGAAGGGGACAGGGGTGAACTATGGCTACACCTTC. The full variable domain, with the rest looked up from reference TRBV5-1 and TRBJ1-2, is KAGVTQTPRYLIKTRGQQVTLSCSPISGHRSVSWYQQTPGQGLQFLFEYFSETQRNKGNFPGRFSGRQFSNSRSEMNVSTLELGDSALYLCASRKGTGVNYGYTFGSGTRLTVV.

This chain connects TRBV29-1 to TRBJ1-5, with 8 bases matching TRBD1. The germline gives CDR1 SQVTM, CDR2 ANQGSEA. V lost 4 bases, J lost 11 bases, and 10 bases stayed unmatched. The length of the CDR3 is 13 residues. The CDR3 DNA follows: TGCAGCGTTGCCCAGGGGGCAGGGCAGACCCAGCATTTT. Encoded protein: CSVAQGAGQTQHF.

CDR3 sequence reads: CASSSTRRGRASNQPQHF. CDR3 coding DNA: TGTGCCAGCAGCTCAACTCGCAGGGGGCGGGCAAGCAATCAGCCCCAGCATTTT. The J gene is TRBJ1-5, the V gene TRBV7-2, with TRBD1 matching 8 bases. Germline V CDR1 and CDR2: SGHTA, FQGNSA. The CDR3 covers 18 residues. V trimming: 4 bases; J trimming: 1 base; junction bases outside the gene matches: 12.

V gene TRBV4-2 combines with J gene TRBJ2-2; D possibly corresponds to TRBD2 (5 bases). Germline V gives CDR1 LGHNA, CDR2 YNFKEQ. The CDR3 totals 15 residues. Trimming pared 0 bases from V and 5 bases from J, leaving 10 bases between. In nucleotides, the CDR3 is TGTGCCAGCAGCCAAGACTTAGAGGGAACCGGGGAGCTGTTTTTT. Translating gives CASSQDLEGTGELFF.

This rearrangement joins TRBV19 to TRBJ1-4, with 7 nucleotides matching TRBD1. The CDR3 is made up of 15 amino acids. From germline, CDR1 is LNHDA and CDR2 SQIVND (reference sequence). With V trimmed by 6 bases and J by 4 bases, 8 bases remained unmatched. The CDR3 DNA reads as TGTGCCAGTAGCATGTCACGGGACAGTAATGAAAAACTGTTTTTT. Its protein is CASSMSRDSNEKLFF.

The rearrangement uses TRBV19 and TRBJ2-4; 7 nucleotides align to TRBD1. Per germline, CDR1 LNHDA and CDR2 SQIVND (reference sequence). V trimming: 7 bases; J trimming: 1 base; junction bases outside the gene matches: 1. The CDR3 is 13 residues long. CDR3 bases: TGTGCCAGTATGGACAGGGCCAAAAACATTCAGTACTTC. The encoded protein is CASMDRAKNIQYF.

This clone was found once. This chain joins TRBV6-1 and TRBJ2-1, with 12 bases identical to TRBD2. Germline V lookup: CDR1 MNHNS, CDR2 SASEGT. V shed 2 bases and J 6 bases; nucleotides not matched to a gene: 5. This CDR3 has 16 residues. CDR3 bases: TGTGCCAGCAGTGAAAGGTCGACTAGCGGGAGCAATGAGCAGTTCTTC. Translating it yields CASSERSTSGSNEQFF.

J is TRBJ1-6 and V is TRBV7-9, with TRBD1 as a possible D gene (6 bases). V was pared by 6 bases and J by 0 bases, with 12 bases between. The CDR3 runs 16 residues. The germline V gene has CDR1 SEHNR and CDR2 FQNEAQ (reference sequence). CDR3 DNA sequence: TGTGCCAGCAGGACCACAGGGTCCTCCTATAATTCACCCCTCCACTTT. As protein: CASRTTGSSYNSPLHF. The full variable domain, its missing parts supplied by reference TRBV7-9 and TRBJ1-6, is DTGVSQNPRHKITKRGQNVTFRCDPISEHNRLYWYRQTLGQGPEFLTYFQNEAQLEKSRLLSDRFSAERPKGSFSTLEIQRTEQGDSAMYLCASRTTGSSYNSPLHFGNGTRLTVT.

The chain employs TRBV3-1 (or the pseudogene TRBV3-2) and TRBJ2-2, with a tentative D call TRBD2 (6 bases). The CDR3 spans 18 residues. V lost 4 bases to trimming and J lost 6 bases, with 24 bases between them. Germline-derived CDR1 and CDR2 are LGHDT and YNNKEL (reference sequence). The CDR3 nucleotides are TGTGCCAGCAGCCCAATACTGGGGGGTTTATTGAGCCCCGGGGAGCTGTTTTTT. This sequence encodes CASSPILGGLLSPGELFF.

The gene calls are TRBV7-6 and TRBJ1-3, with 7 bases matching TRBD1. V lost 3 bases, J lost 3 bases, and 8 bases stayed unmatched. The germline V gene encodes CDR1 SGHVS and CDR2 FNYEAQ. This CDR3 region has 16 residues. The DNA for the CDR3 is TGTGCCAGCAGCTTGGGACAGAGGGGCTTTGGAAACACCATATATTTT. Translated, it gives CASSLGQRGFGNTIYF.

This chain's CDR3 is CASRPMAGSETQYF. The CDR3, as DNA: TGTGCCAGCAGACCAATGGCAGGGTCCGAGACCCAGTACTTC. The V and J genes are TRBV27 and TRBJ2-5, with D tentatively TRBD1 (5 bases). Trimming took off 6 bases at V and 5 bases at J, with 16 bases between the two ends. Germline V gene sequence: CDR1 MNHEY, CDR2 SMNVEV (reference sequence). This CDR3 is built from 14 residues.

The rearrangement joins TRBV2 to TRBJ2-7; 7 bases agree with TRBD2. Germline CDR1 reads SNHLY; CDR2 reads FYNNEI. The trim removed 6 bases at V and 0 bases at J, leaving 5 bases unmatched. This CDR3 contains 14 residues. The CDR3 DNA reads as TGTGCCAGCAGGGGGACTACAAGCTCCTACGAGCAGTACTTC. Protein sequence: CASRGTTSSYEQYF.

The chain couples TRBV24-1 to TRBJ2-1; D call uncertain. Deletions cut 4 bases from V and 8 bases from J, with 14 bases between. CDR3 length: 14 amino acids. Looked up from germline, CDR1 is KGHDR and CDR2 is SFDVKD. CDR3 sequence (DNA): TGTGCCACCAGTGACCTGAGTCTCAGCGATGAGCAGTTCTTC. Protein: CATSDLSLSDEQFF.

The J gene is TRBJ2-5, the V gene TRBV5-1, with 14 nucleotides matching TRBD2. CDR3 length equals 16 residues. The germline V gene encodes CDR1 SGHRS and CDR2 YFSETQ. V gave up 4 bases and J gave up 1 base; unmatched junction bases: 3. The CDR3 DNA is TGCGCCAGCAGCAGGACTAGCGGGGGGCCCCAAGAGACCCAGTACTTC. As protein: CASSRTSGGPQETQYF.

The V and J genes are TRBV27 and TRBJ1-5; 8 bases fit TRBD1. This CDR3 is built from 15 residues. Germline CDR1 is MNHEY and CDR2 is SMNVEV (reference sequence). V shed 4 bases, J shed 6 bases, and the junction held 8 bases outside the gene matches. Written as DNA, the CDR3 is TGTGCCAGCAGTTCTGGACAGGGTTCAACTCAGCCCCAGCATTTT. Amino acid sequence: CASSSGQGSTQPQHF.

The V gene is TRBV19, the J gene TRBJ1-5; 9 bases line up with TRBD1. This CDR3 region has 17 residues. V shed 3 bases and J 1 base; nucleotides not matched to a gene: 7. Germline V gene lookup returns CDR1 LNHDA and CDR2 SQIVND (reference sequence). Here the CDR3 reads CASSMNRDRVSNQPQHF. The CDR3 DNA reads TGTGCCAGTAGTATGAACAGGGACAGGGTCAGCAATCAGCCCCAGCATTTT.

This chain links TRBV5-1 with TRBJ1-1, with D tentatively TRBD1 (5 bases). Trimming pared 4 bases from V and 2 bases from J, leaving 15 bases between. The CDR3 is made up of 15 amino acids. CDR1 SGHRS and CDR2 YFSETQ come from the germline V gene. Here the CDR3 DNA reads TGCGCCAGCAGCCCCCGGGGGGGAAGTAACACTGAAGCTTTCTTT. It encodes CASSPRGGSNTEAFF.

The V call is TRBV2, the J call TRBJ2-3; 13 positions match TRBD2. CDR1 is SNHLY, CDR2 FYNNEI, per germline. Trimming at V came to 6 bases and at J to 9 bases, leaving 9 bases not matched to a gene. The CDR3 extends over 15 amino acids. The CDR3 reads CASRERLAGGYTQYF. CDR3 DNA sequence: TGTGCCAGCAGAGAGAGACTAGCGGGAGGTTACACGCAGTATTTT.

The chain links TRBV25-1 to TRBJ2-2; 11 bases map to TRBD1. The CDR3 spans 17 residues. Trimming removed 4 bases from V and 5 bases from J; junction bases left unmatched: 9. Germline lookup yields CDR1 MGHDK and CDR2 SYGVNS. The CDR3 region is CASSVGIGQGATGELFF. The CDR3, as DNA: TGTGCCAGCAGTGTAGGGATCGGACAGGGGGCTACCGGGGAGCTGTTTTTT.